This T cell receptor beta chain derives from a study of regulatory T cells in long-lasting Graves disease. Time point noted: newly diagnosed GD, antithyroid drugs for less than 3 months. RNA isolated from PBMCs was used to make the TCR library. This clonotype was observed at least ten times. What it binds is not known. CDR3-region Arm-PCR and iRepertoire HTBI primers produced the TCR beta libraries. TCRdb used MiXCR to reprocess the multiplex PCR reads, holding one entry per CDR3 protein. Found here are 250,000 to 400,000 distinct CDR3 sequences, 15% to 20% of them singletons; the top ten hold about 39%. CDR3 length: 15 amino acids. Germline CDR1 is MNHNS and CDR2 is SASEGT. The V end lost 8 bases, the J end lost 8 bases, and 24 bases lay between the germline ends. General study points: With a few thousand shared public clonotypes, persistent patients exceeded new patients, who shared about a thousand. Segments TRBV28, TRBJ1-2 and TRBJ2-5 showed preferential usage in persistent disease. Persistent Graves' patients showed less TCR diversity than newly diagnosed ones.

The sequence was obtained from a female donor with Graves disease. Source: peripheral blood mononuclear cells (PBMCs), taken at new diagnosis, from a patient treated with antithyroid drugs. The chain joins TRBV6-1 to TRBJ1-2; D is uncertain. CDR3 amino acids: CASEGGFLRFRGYTF. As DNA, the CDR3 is TGTGCCAGCGAGGGAGGGTTTCTCCGGTTTCGGGGCTACACCTTC.